This passage covers 3 T cell receptor beta chains from one sample sequenced in a study of technical replicates of blood from several donors. Sequencing used immunoSEQ multiplex PCR; TCRdb keeps in-frame clones, though not all of them. Of around 80,000 clones listed, 89% were seen once; the top ten hold about 0.38%. The sequenced sample was T cells isolated from PBMCs. These receptors came from a human donor in good health.

The CDR3 nucleotides read TGTGCCAGCGTCCTGACTCACAATGAGCAGTTCTTC. As protein: CASVLTHNEQFF. This rearrangement joins TRBV2 to TRBJ2-1; D is uncertain. CDR1 and CDR2 (germline): SNHLY, FYNNEI. CDR3 length: 12 amino acids. Trimming removed 8 bases at V and 5 bases at J, with 10 bases between.

This chain links TRBV7-9 with TRBJ2-3; a possible D gene is TRBD1 (6 bases). Germline V gene data show CDR1 as SEHNR and CDR2 as FQNEAQ (reference sequence). The CDR3 consists of 15 residues. Trimming left V 6 bases short and J 0 bases short, with 13 bases between. CDR3: CASSSRGISTDTQYF. In DNA, the CDR3 is TGTGCCAGCAGTTCTAGGGGGATTAGCACAGATACGCAGTATTTT.

The genes are TRBV4-3 and TRBJ1-5, with D possibly being TRBD1 (5 bases). Trimming took 0 bases from V and 9 from J, leaving 12 bases between them. The CDR3 is 14 residues long. Germline loops: CDR1 LGHNA, CDR2 YSLEER. CDR3 amino acids: CASSQDWGVWPQHF. For the CDR3, the DNA is TGCGCCAGCAGCCAAGATTGGGGGGTATGGCCCCAGCATTTT.